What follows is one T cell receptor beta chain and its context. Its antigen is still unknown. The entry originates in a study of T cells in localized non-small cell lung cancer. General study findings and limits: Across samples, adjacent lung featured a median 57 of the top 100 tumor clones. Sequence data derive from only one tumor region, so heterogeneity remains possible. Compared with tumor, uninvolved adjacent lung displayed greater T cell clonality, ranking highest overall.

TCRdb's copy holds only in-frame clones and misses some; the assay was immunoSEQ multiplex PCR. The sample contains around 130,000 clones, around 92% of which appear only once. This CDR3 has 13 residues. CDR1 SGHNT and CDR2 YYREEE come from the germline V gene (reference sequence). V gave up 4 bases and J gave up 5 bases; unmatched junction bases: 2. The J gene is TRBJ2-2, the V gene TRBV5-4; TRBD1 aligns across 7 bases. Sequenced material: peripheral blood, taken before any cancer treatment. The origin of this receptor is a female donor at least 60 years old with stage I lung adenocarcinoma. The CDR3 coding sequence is TGTGCCAGCAGCCAGACAGGGACCGGGGAGCTGTTTTTT. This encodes CASSQTGTGELFF.